This TCR beta chain was identified in a study of blood T cell repertoires in COVID-19. Across the study: Samples of COVID-19 (acute and convalescent) were obtained from the United States, Italy and Spain.

The CDR3 loop spans 15 amino acids. V was pared by 4 bases and J by 1 base, with 5 bases of the junction left unmatched. The germline CDR1 and CDR2 sequences are SGHDT and YYEEEE. TCRdb keeps only in-frame clones here, not all; method: immunoSEQ multiplex PCR. The table lists 200,000 to 300,000 clones, 88% of them singletons. Material: peripheral blood. The receptor was derived from a human donor in a cohort sampled during active COVID-19. V and J are TRBV5-6 and TRBJ2-7; TRBD1 matches 10 bases. This chain's CDR3 is CASSPPGQGSYEQYF. The DNA of the CDR3 is TGTGCCAGCAGCCCGCCGGGACAGGGGTCCTACGAGCAGTACTTC.